These 8 T cell receptor beta chains were all obtained from the same sample, sequenced in a study of post-analysis software for immune sequencing data. The study, taken as a whole, reports: Patients carried roughly 5 TRBV segments more frequently than controls did, and TRBV5-6, TRBV5-1 and TRBV20-1 were among them.

The authors incorporated unique molecular identifiers into the TCR beta cDNA libraries. A single record per CDR3 protein comes from TCRdb applying MiXCR to the PCR reads. The sample shows about 540,000 distinct CDR3 sequences, around a third of them seen only once. These receptors have no identified antigens. Sequencing was performed on blood. These receptors all stem from a girl aged 2 to 17 with multiple sclerosis.

This rearrangement joins TRBV11-2 to TRBJ2-1; 13 bases match TRBD2. This CDR3 has 18 amino acids. The trim removed 3 bases at V and 2 bases at J, leaving 7 bases unmatched. Germline CDR1 and CDR2: SGHAT and FQNNGV. The CDR3 sequence is CASSFTTSGGAAYNEQFF. CDR3 in DNA: TGTGCCAGCAGCTTCACAACTAGCGGGGGGGCGGCCTACAATGAGCAGTTCTTC.

This clonotype was seen more than once but under ten times. The chain has TRBV15 and TRBJ1-2; a possible D gene is TRBD1 (6 bases). Germline V gene data show CDR1 as LNHNV and CDR2 as YYDKDF (reference sequence). Deletions cut 0 bases from V and 4 bases from J, with 15 bases between. This CDR3 contains 16 residues. In DNA form, the CDR3 reads TGTGCCACCAGCAGAGATCAGGGCAGGGGAACCTATGGCTACACCTTC. It encodes CATSRDQGRGTYGYTF.

This clonotype appeared a few times. V usage is TRBV5-1 and J usage is TRBJ2-4, with D possibly being TRBD2 (5 bases). The CDR3 has 16 amino acids. Germline loops: CDR1 SGHRS, CDR2 YFSETQ. Trimming removed 3 bases from V and 0 bases from J, with 13 bases in between. CDR3 residues: CASSSGLSVAKNIQYF. The CDR3 nucleotides are TGCGCCAGCAGCTCTGGACTCAGCGTAGCCAAAAACATTCAGTACTTC. Drawing the rest from reference TRBV5-1 and TRBJ2-4, the complete variable domain is KAGVTQTPRYLIKTRGQQVTLSCSPISGHRSVSWYQQTPGQGLQFLFEYFSETQRNKGNFPGRFSGRQFSNSRSEMNVSTLELGDSALYLCASSSGLSVAKNIQYFGAGTRLSVL.

Only a few counts were recorded for this clonotype. The chain uses TRBV7-9 and TRBJ2-7; TRBD1 aligns across 8 bases. V shed 3 bases and J 2 bases; nucleotides not matched to a gene: 12. CDR3 length equals 17 residues. Germline CDR1 is SEHNR and CDR2 is FQNEAQ (reference sequence). The DNA for the CDR3 is TGTGCCAGCAGCTTGGGGTTCCCGGGACAGGTAGCCTACGAGCAGTACTTC. Amino acids: CASSLGFPGQVAYEQYF. Full variable domain (remainder filled in from reference TRBV7-9 and TRBJ2-7): DTGVSQNPRHKITKRGQNVTFRCDPISEHNRLYWYRQTLGQGPEFLTYFQNEAQLEKSRLLSDRFSAERPKGSFSTLEIQRTEQGDSAMYLCASSLGFPGQVAYEQYFGPGTRLTVT.

The chain couples TRBV27 to TRBJ2-3, with D hard to call. V was trimmed by 6 bases and J by 1 base, leaving 11 bases between them. Germline CDR1 MNHEY, CDR2 SMNVEV (reference sequence). CDR3 length: 14 residues. CDR3 residues: CASRLSSRTDTQYF. In nucleotides, the CDR3 is TGTGCCAGCAGGTTAAGTTCCCGCACAGATACGCAGTATTTT.

This sequence joins TRBV29-1 and TRBJ2-5; D is possibly TRBD1 (6 bases). The CDR3 has 12 amino acids. Germline CDR1 is SQVTM and CDR2 is ANQGSEA. Trimming pared 6 bases from V and 5 bases from J, leaving 13 bases between. CDR3 sequence reads: CSVYRDGETQYF. The CDR3 DNA sequence: TGCAGCGTCTACAGGGATGGGGAGACCCAGTACTTC.

The chain joins TRBV10-3 to TRBJ2-5; 9 bases are a match to TRBD2. Germline V gene lookup returns CDR1 ENHRY and CDR2 SYGVKD. Trimming took 6 bases from V and 3 from J; bases not matched to a gene: 2. The CDR3 runs 13 residues. The CDR3 here is CAIRIAGEETQYF. DNA of the CDR3: TGTGCCATCAGGATAGCGGGGGAAGAGACCCAGTACTTC.

This clonotype was counted a few times. The chain recombines TRBV27 with TRBJ1-5; TRBD1 aligns across 8 bases. There are 15 residues in the CDR3. With V trimmed by 6 bases and J by 1 base, 5 bases remained unmatched. From germline, CDR1 is MNHEY and CDR2 SMNVEV (reference sequence). CDR3 DNA: TGTGCCAGCAGAGACAGGGGTTGGAGCAATCAGCCCCAGCATTTT. Encoded protein: CASRDRGWSNQPQHF.